This TCR beta chain was sequenced during a study of naive and memory T cell subsets. This sample's treatment: skin biopsy from PPD injection site in Mantoux-positive individual. TCR cDNA received a 3' ligated oligonucleotide that carried a UMI. The CDR3 is made up of 12 amino acids. The V gene lost 7 bases and the J gene lost 5 bases, with 12 bases spanning the gap. Germline V gene sequence: CDR1 DFQATT, CDR2 SNEGSKA (reference sequence). This clonotype was seen ten or more times. Amplification of ligated cDNA took four PCR rounds with SP2 and nested alpha and beta constant primers. In TCRdb, the UMI-ligation and nested PCR reads were re-called with MiXCR into one record per CDR3 protein. The table lists 14,000 or so distinct CDR3 sequences, around 5.2% of them singletons.

The origin of this receptor is an adult in good health. This specimen was skin, taken from a tuberculin skin test site. The rearrangement uses TRBV20-1 and TRBJ1-5; weak D call: TRBD1 (6 bases). In DNA form, the CDR3 reads TGCAGTGGTGGGGGGGGCGATCAGCCCCAGCATTTT. It is translated as CSGGGGDQPQHF.